Detailed here is one TCR beta chain. Its antigen is undetermined. The source of the sample is a study of CXCR3-negative and CXCR3-positive naive CD8 T cells. CDR1 is KGHSH and CDR2 is LQKENI in the germline V gene. The CDR3 spans 17 residues. TRB cDNA was prepared as libraries by UMI-labeled 5' RACE. TCRdb reprocessed the 5' RACE reads and keeps a single row for each CDR3 protein, giving no DNA. The sample has around 140,000 distinct CDR3 sequences; the top ten hold 0.41%. Regarding the study as a whole: CXCR3-negative naive cells had less hydrophobic TRB CDR3s than did CXCR3-positive naive cells.

The chain is built from TRBV18 and TRBJ2-1; the D call of TRBD2 rests on TCRdb alone, since no DNA is present to check it. Sequenced material: naive CXCR3+ CD8+ T cells from blood. Subset given: CD45RO-CCR7+CD27+CD95- naive CD8+ T cells expressing CXCR3 (TNR3+). This TCR derives from a human donor in good health. Some clones in this sample may be carry-over from other donors' samples. The CDR3 loop reads CASSPPGLAGLDNEQFF.